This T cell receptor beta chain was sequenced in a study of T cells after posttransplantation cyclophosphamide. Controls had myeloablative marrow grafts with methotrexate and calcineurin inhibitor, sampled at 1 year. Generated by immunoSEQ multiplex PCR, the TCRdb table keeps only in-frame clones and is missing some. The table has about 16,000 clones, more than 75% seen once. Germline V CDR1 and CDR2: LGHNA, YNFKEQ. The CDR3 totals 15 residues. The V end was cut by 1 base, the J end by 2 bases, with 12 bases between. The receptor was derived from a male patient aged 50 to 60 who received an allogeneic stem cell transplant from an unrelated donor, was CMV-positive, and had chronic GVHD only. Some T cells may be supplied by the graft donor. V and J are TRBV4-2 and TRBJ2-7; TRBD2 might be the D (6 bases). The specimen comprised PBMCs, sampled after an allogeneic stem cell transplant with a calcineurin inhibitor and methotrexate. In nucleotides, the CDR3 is TGTGCCAGCAGCCAAGGACCGACGGGGGCCTACGAGCAGTACTTC. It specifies CASSQGPTGAYEQYF.